This T cell receptor beta chain was found in a study of blood T cells in healthy people across ages. Study results and caveats: TCR beta diversity per million T cells fell roughly linearly with age. Investigators viewed diversity estimates from one million T cells as underestimates, the study reported.

Primers used in a second PCR of roughly 7 to 12 cycles were a sample-barcoded 5' primer and a J-beta primer mix. TCRdb reprocessed the 5' RACE reads via MiXCR and lists one record per CDR3 protein. The table lists about 750,000 distinct CDR3 sequences, about 55% of them singletons. Notes on this clonotype: Its antigen is undetermined.

Trimming removed 3 bases at V and 12 bases at J, with 14 bases between. Germline loops: CDR1 KGHDR, CDR2 SFDVKD. CDR3 length: 13 residues. The receptor comes from a man older than 75 in good health. This chain links TRBV24-1 with TRBJ2-4, with D perhaps TRBD1 or TRBD2 (5 bases each). Sequences were obtained from blood. The CDR3 sequence is CATSDRAAGTQYF. CDR3 sequence (DNA): TGTGCCACCAGTGATCGGGCCGCTGGGACTCAGTACTTC.